One sample yielded the 27 T cell receptor beta chains listed below, sequenced in a study of T cells in localized non-small cell lung cancer. Here immunoSEQ multiplex PCR was the method, and the copy in TCRdb shows in-frame clones only, minus some. The sample holds about 25,000 clones, around 86% seen once. The material sequenced was peripheral blood, taken before any cancer treatment. These receptors came from a male donor at least 60 years old with stage II squamous cell lung carcinoma.

V gene TRBV4-3 combines with J gene TRBJ1-1; D is ambiguous. V was pared by 0 bases and J by 1 base, with 6 bases between. The CDR3 has 14 amino acids. Looked up from germline, CDR1 is LGHNA and CDR2 is YSLEER. CDR3 nucleotides: TGCGCCAGCAGCCAAGACCCGGCGAACACTGAAGCTTTCTTT. This codes for CASSQDPANTEAFF.

This clone was observed a handful of times. V and J are TRBV7-2 and TRBJ1-2; unclear D gene. Trimming pared 3 bases from V and 7 bases from J, leaving 15 bases between. Germline values: CDR1 SGHTA, CDR2 FQGNSA. The CDR3 contains 14 residues. CDR3 sequence reads: CASSFSGEGGGYTF. As DNA, the CDR3 is TGTGCCAGCAGCTTCTCCGGGGAGGGTGGTGGCTACACCTTC.

The gene calls are TRBV7-9 and TRBJ1-1; no clear D. Germline loops: CDR1 SEHNR, CDR2 FQNEAQ (reference sequence). V gave up 0 bases and J gave up 2 bases, with 7 bases separating them. This CDR3 has 14 residues. CDR3 protein: CASSLAGLNTEAFF. The CDR3, as DNA: TGTGCCAGCAGCTTAGCAGGGTTAAACACTGAAGCTTTCTTT.

This clone occurred once. The chain uses TRBV6-5 and TRBJ1-1; D is possibly TRBD1 (6 bases). This CDR3 spans 14 amino acids. Germline CDR1 MNHEY, CDR2 SVGAGI. Trimming shortened V by 3 bases and J by 1 base, and 9 bases separated the two germline ends. As DNA, the CDR3 is TGTGCCAGCAGTTATCTACAGGGGAACACTGAAGCTTTCTTT. Amino acids: CASSYLQGNTEAFF.

This sequence joins TRBV4-1 and TRBJ1-2, with D hard to call. The V gene lost 0 bases and the J gene lost 0 bases, with 8 bases spanning the gap. In germline, CDR1 is MGHRA, CDR2 YSYEKL. The CDR3 has 15 amino acids. CDR3 DNA sequence: TGCGCCAGCAGCCAAGACCCCGGGACTAACTATGGCTACACCTTC. Translated, it gives CASSQDPGTNYGYTF.

The V gene is TRBV30, the J gene TRBJ2-7, with 7 bases fitting TRBD1. CDR3 length: 13 residues. CDR1 is GTSNPN, CDR2 SVGIG, per germline (reference sequence). V shed 4 bases and J 4 bases; nucleotides not matched to a gene: 7. CDR3 in DNA: TGTGCCTGGACCCAAGGGACAGTATACGAGCAGTACTTC. Encoded protein: CAWTQGTVYEQYF.

V gene TRBV7-9 combines with J gene TRBJ1-1; D is possibly TRBD1 (6 bases). V was clipped by 6 bases and J by 10 bases, with 12 bases between them. The germline V gene has CDR1 SEHNR and CDR2 FQNEAQ (reference sequence). This CDR3 has 11 amino acids. The CDR3 sequence: CASREGDAAFF. The CDR3 nucleotides are TGTGCCAGCAGAGAGGGGGACGCAGCTTTCTTT.

The genes are TRBV4-3 and TRBJ1-2, with a possible D match to TRBD1 (6 bases). V was pared by 0 bases and J by 8 bases, with 16 bases between. The length of the CDR3 is 15 residues. The germline CDR1 and CDR2 sequences are LGHNA and YSLEER. CDR3 sequence reads: CASSQDDGGARGYTF. The CDR3 nucleotides are TGCGCCAGCAGCCAAGACGATGGGGGGGCCAGGGGCTACACCTTC.

The V call is TRBV20-1, the J call TRBJ2-3; no clear D. V shed 6 bases and J shed 2 bases, with 6 bases lying between them. The CDR3 covers 11 residues. Per germline, CDR1 DFQATT and CDR2 SNEGSKA (reference sequence). The CDR3: CSARFTDTQYF. The CDR3 coding sequence is TGCAGTGCGAGATTCACAGATACGCAGTATTTT.

This chain uses TRBV29-1 with TRBJ2-7; 8 positions match TRBD2. Germline assignment: CDR1 SQVTM and CDR2 ANQGSEA. The V and J ends lost 0 bases and 4 bases, in that order; junction bases with no gene match: 5. This CDR3 has 14 amino acids. This chain's CDR3 is CSVEEGLGNYEQYF. The CDR3 region has the DNA TGCAGCGTTGAAGAGGGACTAGGAAATTACGAGCAGTACTTC.

This clone has a single count. CDR3 sequence (DNA): TGCGCCAGCAGCTTGGCCGGGACAGGTCAGTTCTTC. Its protein is CASSLAGTGQFF. V and J are TRBV5-1 and TRBJ2-1; 8 bases align to TRBD1. Germline V CDR1 and CDR2: SGHRS, YFSETQ. This CDR3 contains 12 residues. V gave up 0 bases and J gave up 13 bases; unmatched junction bases: 3.

The V and J genes are TRBV27 and TRBJ2-3; D call uncertain. V was cut by 5 bases and J by 0 bases, with 6 bases left in between. The CDR3 covers 13 residues. Germline V gene data show CDR1 as MNHEY and CDR2 as SMNVEV (reference sequence). The CDR3 region is CASSPVSTDTQYF. The CDR3 bases are TGTGCCAGCAGTCCCGTGAGCACAGATACGCAGTATTTT.

The chain has TRBV19 and TRBJ2-7; perhaps TRBD2 as D (6 bases). The CDR3 sequence is 14 residues long. V gave up 9 bases and J gave up 2 bases, with 17 bases separating them. The germline CDR1 and CDR2 sequences are LNHDA and SQIVND (reference sequence). The CDR3 DNA is TGTGCCAGCAGGCCCCGGGACTTAACCTACGAGCAGTACTTC. Its translation is CASRPRDLTYEQYF.

The sample holds one count of this clone. This chain joins TRBV19 and TRBJ1-1; D unresolved. The V end lost 3 bases, the J end lost 3 bases, and 8 bases lay between the germline ends. CDR1 LNHDA and CDR2 SQIVND come from the germline V gene (reference sequence). This CDR3 has 13 residues. The CDR3 loop is CASSMRWDTEAFF. The CDR3 nucleotides read TGTGCCAGTAGTATGCGCTGGGACACTGAAGCTTTCTTT.

The chain couples TRBV5-4 to TRBJ1-2; D gene unclear. Trimming took off 4 bases at V and 0 bases at J, with 22 bases between the two ends. The germline CDR1 and CDR2 sequences are SGHNT and YYREEE (reference sequence). The CDR3 is made up of 18 amino acids. The CDR3 protein is CASSPVRPFGESNYGYTF. DNA of the CDR3: TGTGCCAGCAGCCCCGTTAGGCCTTTTGGGGAATCTAACTATGGCTACACCTTC.

The rearrangement joins TRBV9 to TRBJ1-2; D gene unclear. The germline V gene has CDR1 SGDLS and CDR2 YYNGEE. The V and J ends lost 0 bases and 4 bases respectively, with 16 bases between them. This CDR3 spans 16 amino acids. CDR3 residues: CASSVGGVAGRYGYTF. CDR3 DNA sequence: TGTGCCAGCAGCGTAGGGGGAGTGGCAGGCCGCTATGGCTACACCTTC.

This clone was picked up a small number of times. The genes are TRBV14 and TRBJ2-1; D not certain. Trimming left V 0 bases short and J 11 bases short, with 8 bases between. CDR1 is SGHDN and CDR2 is FVKESK in the germline V gene. This CDR3 is 12 amino acids long. CDR3 bases: TGTGCCAGCAGCCAAGACAGAGTCAAGCAGTTCTTC. It yields the protein CASSQDRVKQFF.

The chain recombines TRBV11-2 with TRBJ2-3; 8 nucleotides match TRBD2. The germline CDR1 and CDR2 sequences are SGHAT and FQNNGV. J lost 4 bases, V lost 4 bases, and 10 bases had no gene match. The CDR3 totals 16 residues. The CDR3, as DNA: TGTGCCAGCAGCTCCTTAAAGCGGGAGAGGGCAGATACGCAGTATTTT. It encodes CASSSLKRERADTQYF.

This clone was seen only once. The J gene is TRBJ2-7, the V gene TRBV15; perhaps TRBD1 as D (6 bases). The CDR3 is made up of 15 amino acids. Trimming stripped 5 bases from V and 3 bases from J, with 17 bases between. Germline V gene data show CDR1 as LNHNV and CDR2 as YYDKDF (reference sequence). The CDR3 nucleotides are TGTGCCACCAGCCGTGAACAGGACAGAAACTACGAGCAGTACTTC. Translation: CATSREQDRNYEQYF.

The J gene is TRBJ2-2, the V gene TRBV29-1; D perhaps matches TRBD1 (6 bases). The CDR3 is 14 residues long. V lost 4 bases to trimming and J lost 4 bases, with 13 bases between them. CDR1 and CDR2 from the germline V gene are SQVTM and ANQGSEA. CDR3 region: CSVGQGLSTGELFF. The CDR3 coding sequence is TGCAGCGTTGGTCAGGGGCTATCCACCGGGGAGCTGTTTTTT.

This chain uses TRBV27 with TRBJ2-7; D may be TRBD1 (6 bases). The ends were cut back, 4 bases at V and 2 bases at J, with 15 bases in the middle. This CDR3 has 15 amino acids. Germline lookup yields CDR1 MNHEY and CDR2 SMNVEV (reference sequence). The CDR3 DNA reads as TGTGCCAGCAGTTCCACAGGGTCACGCACCTACGAGCAGTACTTC. It specifies CASSSTGSRTYEQYF.

The sample holds a few counts of this clone. This rearrangement joins TRBV5-6 to TRBJ1-2; no clear D. Trimming stripped 4 bases from V and 1 base from J, with 8 bases between. The length of the CDR3 is 13 residues. Germline CDR1 SGHDT, CDR2 YYEEEE. The CDR3 bases are TGTGCCAGCAGCATAGACCGTAACTATGGCTACACCTTC. Translating gives CASSIDRNYGYTF. Together with reference TRBV5-6 and TRBJ1-2, the CDR3 gives the full variable domain: DAGVTQSPTHLIKTRGQQVTLRCSPKSGHDTVSWYQQALGQGPQFIFQYYEEEERQRGNFPDRFSGHQFPNYSSELNVNALLLGDSALYLCASSIDRNYGYTFGSGTRLTVV.

As regards this clone: The same CDR3 is also encoded by other DNA sequences in this sample. J is TRBJ2-7 and V is TRBV10-1; no clear D. The length of the CDR3 is 11 residues. V was trimmed by 1 base and J by 7 bases, leaving 5 bases between them. Germline lookup yields CDR1 WNHNN and CDR2 SYGVQD (reference sequence). CDR3 in amino acids: CASSELGEQYF. DNA of the CDR3: TGCGCCAGCAGTGAGTTGGGAGAGCAGTACTTC.

The chain recombines TRBV9 with TRBJ2-1, with 12 bases matching TRBD2. With 0 bases clipped from V and 4 bases from J, the junction kept 2 bases outside the gene matches. This CDR3 comprises 16 residues. Germline loops: CDR1 SGDLS, CDR2 YYNGEE. DNA for the CDR3: TGTGCCAGCAGCGTAGAGCTAGCGGGAGGGTACAATGAGCAGTTCTTC. The encoded protein is CASSVELAGGYNEQFF.

This clone has more than one count but fewer than ten. CDR3 coding DNA: TGTGCCAGCAGCGTATATCCACGGGGGGGGAATTCACCCCTCCACTTT. It translates to CASSVYPRGGNSPLHF. V and J are TRBV7-8 and TRBJ1-6, with D perhaps TRBD1 (5 bases). The germline V and J ends were trimmed by 5 bases and 7 bases, with 18 bases remaining between them. Germline V CDR1 and CDR2: SGHVS, FQNEAQ. The CDR3 extends over 16 amino acids.

The J gene is TRBJ2-7, the V gene TRBV2; 12 nucleotides align to TRBD1. V lost 7 bases and J lost 5; bases outside the gene matches: 6. The CDR3 totals 14 residues. Per germline, CDR1 SNHLY and CDR2 FYNNEI. The CDR3 loop is CASNRDRGRDEQYF. The CDR3 nucleotides are TGTGCCAGCAACCGGGACAGGGGGCGAGACGAGCAGTACTTC.

The chain employs TRBV5-5 and TRBJ2-5; perhaps TRBD2 as D (5 bases). With 0 bases removed from V and 5 bases from J, the gap between germline ends came to 17 bases. CDR3 length: 16 amino acids. Germline V lookup: CDR1 SGHKS, CDR2 YYEKEE (reference sequence). Here the CDR3 reads CASSLGAGTTRETQYF. DNA for the CDR3: TGTGCCAGCAGCTTGGGGGCGGGTACAACGAGGGAGACCCAGTACTTC.